This entry lists 24 T cell receptor beta chains sequenced from one sample in a study of OX40 agonist ivuxolimab in advanced cancers. Here immunoSEQ multiplex PCR was the method, and the copy in TCRdb shows in-frame clones only, minus some. This sample yields approximately 56,000 clones, of which around four fifths are seen a single time; roughly 0.66% belongs to the top ten. Specimen: CD4+ or CD8+ T cells sorted from blood, collected in a trial of the OX40 agonist ivuxolimab. These receptors were collected from an adult with an advanced solid tumor such as melanoma, head and neck, liver or kidney cancer.

This clone turned up a few times. J is TRBJ1-6 and V is TRBV5-1; 8 bases align to TRBD1. V was pared by 4 bases and J by 14 bases, with 5 bases of the junction left unmatched. The V gene's germline CDR1 is SGHRS and CDR2 YFSETQ. The CDR3 is 12 residues long. The CDR3 nucleotides read TGCGCCAGCAGCCCCGAGGGACAGGCCCTCCACTTT. Protein sequence: CASSPEGQALHF.

The chain is built from TRBV15 and TRBJ1-3; D might be TRBD1 (5 bases). Germline V gene data show CDR1 as LNHNV and CDR2 as YYDKDF (reference sequence). The CDR3 is made up of 15 amino acids. V dropped 8 bases and J dropped 0 bases, with 14 bases sitting between them. The CDR3 loop reads CATSEGTSSGNTIYF. The CDR3 DNA sequence: TGTGCCACCTCCGAAGGGACCAGCTCTGGAAACACCATATATTTT. Drawing the rest from reference TRBV15 and TRBJ1-3, the complete variable domain is DAMVIQNPRYQVTQFGKPVTLSCSQTLNHNVMYWYQQKSSQAPKLLFHYYDKDFNNEADTPDNFQSRRPNTSFCFLDIRSPGLGDTAMYLCATSEGTSSGNTIYFGEGSWLTVV.

The chain is built from TRBV4-2 and TRBJ2-1; no clear D. The CDR3 extends over 18 amino acids. CDR1 LGHNA and CDR2 YNFKEQ come from the germline V gene. Trimming left V 0 bases short and J 0 bases short, with 15 bases between. CDR3 loop: CASSQEVSTTSSYNEQFF. CDR3 bases: TGTGCCAGCAGCCAAGAGGTCAGCACGACCAGCTCCTACAATGAGCAGTTCTTC.

This chain joins TRBV4-1 and TRBJ1-6; tentative D call: TRBD1 (5 bases). V was clipped by 4 bases and J by 4 bases, with 20 bases between them. The CDR3 extends over 18 amino acids. CDR1 is MGHRA, CDR2 YSYEKL, per germline. CDR3 protein: CASSLRDVTGGYNSPLHF. The DNA for the CDR3 is TGCGCCAGCAGCCTTAGGGACGTCACCGGGGGTTATAATTCACCCCTCCACTTT.

The chain employs TRBV10-3 and TRBJ1-1; a possible D gene is TRBD1 (5 bases). The V gene's germline CDR1 is ENHRY and CDR2 SYGVKD. The CDR3 is made up of 14 amino acids. Trimming removed 2 bases from V and 5 bases from J, with 12 bases in between. The CDR3 nucleotides are TGTGCCATCAGTGAGCGTGGGGCAGAAACTGAAGCTTTCTTT. Amino acid sequence: CAISERGAETEAFF.

The chain uses TRBV28 and TRBJ2-7; possibly TRBD1 for D (6 bases). In germline, CDR1 is MDHEN, CDR2 SYDVKM. Trimming removed 0 bases at V and 7 bases at J, with 10 bases between. This CDR3 has 13 residues. As DNA, the CDR3 is TGTGCCAGCAGTTTATGGGGGGCAAAGGAGCAGTACTTC. It specifies CASSLWGAKEQYF. Combining the CDR3 with reference TRBV28 and TRBJ2-7 gives the whole variable domain DVKVTQSSRYLVKRTGEKVFLECVQDMDHENMFWYRQDPGLGLRLIYFSYDVKMKEKGDIPEGYSVSREKKERFSLILESASTNQTSMYLCASSLWGAKEQYFGPGTRLTVT.

The J gene is TRBJ1-5, the V gene TRBV28; 9 positions match TRBD1. This CDR3 is built from 14 residues. The V gene's germline CDR1 is MDHEN and CDR2 SYDVKM. V lost 5 bases to trimming and J lost 7 bases; unmatched junction nucleotides: 6. CDR3: CASSPTGGHQPQHF. The CDR3 DNA reads TGTGCCAGCAGTCCGACAGGGGGACACCAGCCCCAGCATTTT. Complete variable domain (other parts from reference TRBV28 and TRBJ1-5): DVKVTQSSRYLVKRTGEKVFLECVQDMDHENMFWYRQDPGLGLRLIYFSYDVKMKEKGDIPEGYSVSREKKERFSLILESASTNQTSMYLCASSPTGGHQPQHFGDGTRLSIL.

The chain links TRBV13 to TRBJ1-2, with a tentative D call TRBD1 (6 bases). The germline CDR1 and CDR2 sequences are PRHDT and FYEKMQ (reference sequence). The V gene lost 1 base and the J gene lost 8 bases, with 11 bases spanning the gap. This CDR3 contains 13 residues. This chain's CDR3 is CASSLEGERGYTF. CDR3 sequence (DNA): TGTGCCAGCAGCTTAGAGGGGGAGAGAGGCTACACCTTC.

The chain carries TRBV7-3 and TRBJ1-1, with unresolved D. The germline V and J ends were trimmed by 6 bases and 2 bases, with 16 bases remaining between them. The CDR3 is 15 residues long. Germline CDR1 is SGHTA and CDR2 is FQGTGA. CDR3 protein: CASSLHRAPNTEAFF. As DNA, the CDR3 is TGTGCCAGCAGTCTCCACCGGGCCCCAAACACTGAAGCTTTCTTT. The full variable domain, in which reference TRBV7-3 and TRBJ1-1 provide the parts outside the CDR3, is GAGVSQTPSNKVTEKGKYVELRCDPISGHTALYWYRQSLGQGPEFLIYFQGTGAADDSGLPNDRFFAVRPEGSVSTLKIQRTERGDSAVYLCASSLHRAPNTEAFFGQGTRLTVV.

V usage is TRBV5-1 and J usage is TRBJ2-3; 13 bases fit TRBD2. With 2 bases clipped from V and 1 base from J, the junction kept 1 base outside the gene matches. This CDR3 has 16 residues. In germline, CDR1 is SGHRS, CDR2 YFSETQ. Here the CDR3 reads CASSLGTSGGTDTQYF. CDR3 nucleotides: TGCGCCAGCAGCTTAGGGACTAGCGGGGGCACAGATACGCAGTATTTT.

V gene TRBV5-5 combines with J gene TRBJ1-1; 8 bases line up with TRBD1. This CDR3 contains 15 residues. Germline V gene data show CDR1 as SGHKS and CDR2 as YYEKEE (reference sequence). V was pared by 2 bases and J by 0 bases, with 3 bases of the junction left unmatched. The DNA for the CDR3 is TGTGCCAGCAGCTTTGTGGACAGGGTGAACACTGAAGCTTTCTTT. This gives the protein CASSFVDRVNTEAFF.

The V gene is TRBV5-1, the J gene TRBJ2-1; 7 bases match TRBD1. The germline gives CDR1 SGHRS, CDR2 YFSETQ. V gave up 7 bases and J gave up 5 bases; unmatched junction bases: 9. The CDR3 is 14 amino acids. In DNA form, the CDR3 reads TGCGCCAGCGGCGTAAGACAGGGCAACAATGAGCAGTTCTTC. This translates into CASGVRQGNNEQFF. Looking up the rest from reference TRBV5-1 and TRBJ2-1 gives the full variable domain: KAGVTQTPRYLIKTRGQQVTLSCSPISGHRSVSWYQQTPGQGLQFLFEYFSETQRNKGNFPGRFSGRQFSNSRSEMNVSTLELGDSALYLCASGVRQGNNEQFFGPGTRLTVL.

On this clone itself: At one end the junction does not follow the germline gene, possibly because of a read error. This chain uses TRBV10-2 with TRBJ2-2; perhaps D is TRBD1 or TRBD2 (6 bases each). Germline CDR1 reads WSHSY; CDR2 reads SAAADI. This CDR3 has 13 amino acids. The CDR3 spells CASRRDMAGELFF. CDR3 coding DNA: TGCGCCAGCAGGCGGGACATGGCCGGCGAGCTGTTTTTT.

The gene calls are TRBV27 and TRBJ1-6; weak D call: TRBD1 (6 bases). From germline, CDR1 is MNHEY and CDR2 SMNVEV (reference sequence). V was clipped by 4 bases and J by 7 bases, with 20 bases between them. There are 17 residues in the CDR3. The DNA of the CDR3 is TGTGCCAGCAGTTGGGCTCACCAGGGGACGTGGAATTCACCCCTCCACTTT. Protein sequence: CASSWAHQGTWNSPLHF.

J is TRBJ2-6 and V is TRBV10-3; D gene ambiguous. The CDR3 contains 12 residues. Trimming took off 11 bases at V and 0 bases at J, with 5 bases between the two ends. The germline V gene has CDR1 ENHRY and CDR2 SYGVKD. DNA of the CDR3: TGTGCCGGGAACTCTGGGGCCAACGTCCTGACTTTC. Protein: CAGNSGANVLTF.

V gene TRBV7-9 combines with J gene TRBJ2-3; D not resolved. CDR1 is SEHNR, CDR2 FQNEAQ, per germline (reference sequence). The CDR3 covers 15 residues. V gave up 6 bases and J gave up 3 bases, with 16 bases separating them. Here the CDR3 DNA reads TGTGCCAGCAGTTCTCCTCCAGGCAGGACAGATACGCAGTATTTT. Amino acid sequence: CASSSPPGRTDTQYF.

The J gene is TRBJ2-5, the V gene TRBV2, with TRBD1 identical over 8 bases. Germline values: CDR1 SNHLY, CDR2 FYNNEI. V lost 2 bases, J lost 5 bases, and 7 bases stayed unmatched. This CDR3 has 15 amino acids. The CDR3 here is CASSERDRRLETQYF. CDR3 nucleotides: TGTGCCAGCAGTGAAAGGGACAGGAGGTTGGAGACCCAGTACTTC.

The gene calls are TRBV19 and TRBJ1-1, with TRBD1 as a possible D gene (5 bases). V lost 5 bases and J 8 bases, leaving 18 bases between the germline ends. The CDR3 spans 14 residues. Germline lookup yields CDR1 LNHDA and CDR2 SQIVND (reference sequence). CDR3 sequence: CASSLLGGAAEAFF. The DNA of the CDR3 is TGTGCCAGTAGTCTCTTAGGAGGGGCAGCAGAAGCTTTCTTT.

The chain is built from TRBV7-2 and TRBJ1-2; tentative D call: TRBD1 (5 bases). The CDR3 spans 15 residues. CDR1 is SGHTA, CDR2 FQGNSA, per germline. Trimming cost V 5 bases and J 8 bases, with 21 bases left between them. DNA of the CDR3: TGTGCCAGCAGCCTCTCTTTAGGGGCCTCCGCGGGCTACACCTTC. It specifies CASSLSLGASAGYTF.

The chain carries TRBV5-5 and TRBJ2-5; D ambiguous. Trimming pared 3 bases from V and 3 bases from J, leaving 18 bases between. Germline V lookup: CDR1 SGHKS, CDR2 YYEKEE (reference sequence). The CDR3 runs to 16 residues. The CDR3: CASSSRRTPTEETQYF. Here the CDR3 DNA reads TGTGCCAGCAGCTCCCGGCGCACCCCGACGGAAGAGACCCAGTACTTC. Drawing the rest from reference TRBV5-5 and TRBJ2-5, the complete variable domain is DAGVTQSPTHLIKTRGQQVTLRCSPISGHKSVSWYQQVLGQGPQFIFQYYEKEERGRGNFPDRFSARQFPNYSSELNVNALLLGDSALYLCASSSRRTPTEETQYFGPGTRLLVL.

This chain uses TRBV5-1 with TRBJ1-2; no definite D call. Germline CDR1 is SGHRS and CDR2 is YFSETQ. The length of the CDR3 is 15 residues. Trimming removed 0 bases at V and 0 bases at J, with 9 bases between. The CDR3 DNA reads as TGCGCCAGCAGCTTGGAACCGAAAGCTAACTATGGCTACACCTTC. Translated: CASSLEPKANYGYTF.

This rearrangement joins TRBV5-4 to TRBJ2-1, with D possibly being TRBD1 (6 bases). The CDR3 totals 15 residues. Trimming stripped 0 bases from V and 5 bases from J, with 12 bases between. Germline values: CDR1 SGHNT, CDR2 YYREEE (reference sequence). CDR3 in amino acids: CASSLERTAHNEQFF. The CDR3, as DNA: TGTGCCAGCAGCTTGGAACGGACAGCTCACAATGAGCAGTTCTTC.

This chain joins TRBV14 and TRBJ1-5; no clear D gene. V lost 8 bases and J 4 bases, leaving 12 bases between the germline ends. Looked up from germline, CDR1 is SGHDN and CDR2 is FVKESK. The CDR3 contains 13 residues. The CDR3 nucleotides read TGTGCCAGCTCTCCGACGGGGAATCAGCCCCAGCATTTT. As protein: CASSPTGNQPQHF.

The chain couples TRBV4-2 to TRBJ2-7, with TRBD1 as a possible D gene (6 bases). The V gene lost 1 base and the J gene lost 7 bases, with 20 bases spanning the gap. The CDR3 totals 16 residues. Germline V lookup: CDR1 LGHNA, CDR2 YNFKEQ. CDR3 residues: CASSQVEAGDSGEQYF. DNA of the CDR3: TGTGCCAGCAGCCAAGTAGAGGCAGGGGATTCGGGGGAGCAGTACTTC.